The sample holds many counts of the clone carrying this T cell receptor (beta chain). Its antigen is undetermined. TCRdb reprocessed the 5' RACE reads with MiXCR, giving one entry per CDR3 protein. The sample lists about 340,000 distinct CDR3 sequences; approximately 12% were seen once. The source of the sample is a study of T cells after yellow fever vaccination. Overall study findings and caveats: One caveat is that FACS-sorted repertoires could contain abundant clonotypes contaminating from the bulk population. Once the booster was given, most primary-vaccination clones reappeared, at about 97% for CD4 and approximately 88% for CD8. Weaker in magnitude, the secondary response showed a faster peak on day 5 versus 15. CD4 and CD8 compartments shared a small share of clonotypes.

CDR3 length equals 15 residues. V lost 0 bases and J lost 6, with 12 bases in between. Germline V lookup: CDR1 MNHEY, CDR2 SVGAGI. The V and J genes are TRBV6-5 and TRBJ2-4, with D possibly matching TRBD1 (5 bases). The sequencing used CD4+ T cells sorted from PBMCs, collected 15 days after the yellow fever booster vaccination. The TCR originated in a man between 18 and 35 years old who received the YFV17D yellow fever vaccine. CDR3 nucleotide sequence: TGTGCCAGCAGTTACTCGTTAGGGGTGGCAAACATTCAGTACTTC. As protein: CASSYSLGVANIQYF.